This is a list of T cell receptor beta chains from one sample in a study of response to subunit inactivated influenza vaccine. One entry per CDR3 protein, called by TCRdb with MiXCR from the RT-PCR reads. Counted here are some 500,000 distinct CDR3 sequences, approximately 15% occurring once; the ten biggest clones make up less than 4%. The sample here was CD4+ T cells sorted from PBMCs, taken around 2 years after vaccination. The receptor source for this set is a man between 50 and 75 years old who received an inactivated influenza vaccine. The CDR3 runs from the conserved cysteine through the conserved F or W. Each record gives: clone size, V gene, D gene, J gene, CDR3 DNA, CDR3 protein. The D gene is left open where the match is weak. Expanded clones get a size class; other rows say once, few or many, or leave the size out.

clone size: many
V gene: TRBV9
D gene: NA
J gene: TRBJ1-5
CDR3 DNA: TGTGCCAGCAGGGATGGATGGAGCAATCAGCCCCAGCATTTT
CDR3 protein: CASRDGWSNQPQHF

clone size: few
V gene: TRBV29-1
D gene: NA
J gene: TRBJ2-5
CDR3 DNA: TGCAGCGTTGACTTGGGGGAGACCCAGTACTTC
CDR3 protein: CSVDLGETQYF

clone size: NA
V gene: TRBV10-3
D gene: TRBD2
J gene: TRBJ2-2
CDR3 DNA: TGTGCCATCAGTGCCAATCGGGCGGGAGGGTTCACCGGGGAGCTGTTTTTT
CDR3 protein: CAISANRAGGFTGELFF

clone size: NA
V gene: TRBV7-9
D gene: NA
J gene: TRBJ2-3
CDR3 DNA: TGTGCCAGCAGCTTGGATGGCAATACGCAGTATTTT
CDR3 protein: CASSLDGNTQYF

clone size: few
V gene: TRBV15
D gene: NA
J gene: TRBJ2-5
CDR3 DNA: TGTGCCACCAGCAGAGGAGAGACCCAGTACTTC
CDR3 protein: CATSRGETQYF

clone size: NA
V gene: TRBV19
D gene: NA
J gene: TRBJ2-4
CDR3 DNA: TGTGCCAGTAGTATTTGGGCAGGGGATGAAAACATTCAGTACTTC
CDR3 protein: CASSIWAGDENIQYF

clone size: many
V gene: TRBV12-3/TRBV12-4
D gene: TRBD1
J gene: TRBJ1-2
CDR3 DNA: TGTGCCAGCAGGCGGACAGGGCTGTGGGGCTACACCTTC
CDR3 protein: CASRRTGLWGYTF

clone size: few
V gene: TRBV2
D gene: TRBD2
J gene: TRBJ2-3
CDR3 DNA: TGTGCCAGCAGTGCCGGGACTAGCGGGAGGTTTAGCACAGATACGCAGTATTTT
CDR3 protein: CASSAGTSGRFSTDTQYF

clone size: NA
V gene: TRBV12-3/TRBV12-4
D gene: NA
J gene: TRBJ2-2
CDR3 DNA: TGTGCCAGCAGTTTATTGGCACCAGGGGAGCTGTTTTTT
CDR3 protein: CASSLLAPGELFF

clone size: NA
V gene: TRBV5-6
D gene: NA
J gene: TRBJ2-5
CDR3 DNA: TGTGCCAGCAGCTTGGATCTATCCCAAGAGACCCAGTACTTC
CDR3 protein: CASSLDLSQETQYF

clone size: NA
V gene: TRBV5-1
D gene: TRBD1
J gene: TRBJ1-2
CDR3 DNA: TGCGCCAGCAGCACCGGACAGGCTTCGTATGGCTACACCTTC
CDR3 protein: CASSTGQASYGYTF

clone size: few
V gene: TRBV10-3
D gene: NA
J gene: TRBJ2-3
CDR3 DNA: TGTGCCATCGGGAAGGGGACAGATACGCAGTATTTT
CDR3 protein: CAIGKGTDTQYF

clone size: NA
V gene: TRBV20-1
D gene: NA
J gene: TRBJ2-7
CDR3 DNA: TGCAGTGCTAGAGAAGGAGCAGGGTACGAGCAGTACTTC
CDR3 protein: CSAREGAGYEQYF

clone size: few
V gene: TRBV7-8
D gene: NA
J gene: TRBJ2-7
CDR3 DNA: TGTGCCAGCAGCTTAGGGAGCGCTGACGTGGGGGAGCAGTACTTC
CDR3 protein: CASSLGSADVGEQYF

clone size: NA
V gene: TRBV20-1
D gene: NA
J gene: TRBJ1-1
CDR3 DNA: TGCAGTGCTAGAGATAGGGCAGGGGACACTGAAGCTTTCTTT
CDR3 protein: CSARDRAGDTEAFF

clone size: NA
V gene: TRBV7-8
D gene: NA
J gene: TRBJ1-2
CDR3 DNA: TGTGCCAGCAGCTTCCGGAGTGAAGGTGGCTACACCTTC
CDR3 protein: CASSFRSEGGYTF

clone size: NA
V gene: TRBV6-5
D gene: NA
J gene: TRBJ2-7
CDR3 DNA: TGTGCCAGCAGAACTATCCCCTACGAGCAGTACTTC
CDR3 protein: CASRTIPYEQYF

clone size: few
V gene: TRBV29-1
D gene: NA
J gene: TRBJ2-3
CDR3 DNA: TGCAGCGTTGCGAACAGCCACACGGATACGCAGTATTTT
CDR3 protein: CSVANSHTDTQYF

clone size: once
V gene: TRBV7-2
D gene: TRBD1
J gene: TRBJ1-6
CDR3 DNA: TGTGCCAGCAGCCCACAGGGACAGGGGGTTTCTCCCCTCCACTTT
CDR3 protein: CASSPQGQGVSPLHF

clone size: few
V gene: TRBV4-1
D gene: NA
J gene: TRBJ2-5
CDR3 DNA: TGCGCCAGCAGCCAAGAGTACGTCCAGGGGAACCGGGGGACCCAGTACTTC
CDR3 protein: CASSQEYVQGNRGTQYF

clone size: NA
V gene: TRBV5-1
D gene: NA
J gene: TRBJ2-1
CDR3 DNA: TGCGCCAGCAGCCTGGGGGAGTGGGATGAGCAGTTCTTC
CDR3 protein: CASSLGEWDEQFF

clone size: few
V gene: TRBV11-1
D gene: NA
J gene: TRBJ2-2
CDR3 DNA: TGTGCCAGCAGCTTAGCGCTAAAGTGGCGGGACACTGGCCCCGGGGAGCTGTTTTTT
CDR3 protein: CASSLALKWRDTGPGELFF

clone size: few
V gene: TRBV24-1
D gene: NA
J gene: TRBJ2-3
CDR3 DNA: TGTGCCACCAGTGATTTAGGAAGGGAAACAGATACGCAGTATTTT
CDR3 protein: CATSDLGRETDTQYF

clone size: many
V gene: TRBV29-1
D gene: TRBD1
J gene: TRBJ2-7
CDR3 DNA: TGCAGCGTTACGACTCGGGACAGGGGCATCCACGAGCAGTACTTC
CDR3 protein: CSVTTRDRGIHEQYF

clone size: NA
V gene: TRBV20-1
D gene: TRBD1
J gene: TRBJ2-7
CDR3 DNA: TGCAGTGCAGGGACAGGGGGCTACGAGCAGTACTTC
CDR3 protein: CSAGTGGYEQYF

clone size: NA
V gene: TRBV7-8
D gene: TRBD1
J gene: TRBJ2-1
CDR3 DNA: TGTGCCAGCAGCCTCAGACAGGGGGCGTCCTACAATGAGCAGTTCTTC
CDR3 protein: CASSLRQGASYNEQFF

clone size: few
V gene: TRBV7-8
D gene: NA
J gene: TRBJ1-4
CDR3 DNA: TGTGCCAGCAGCCCCCTGGGTCAAGTTGGGCATGAAAAACTGTTTTTT
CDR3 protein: CASSPLGQVGHEKLFF

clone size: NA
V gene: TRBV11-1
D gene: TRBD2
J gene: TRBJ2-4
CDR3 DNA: TGTGCCAGCAGCTTATCCGCAGCGGGAGGAAACATTCAGTACTTC
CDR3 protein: CASSLSAAGGNIQYF

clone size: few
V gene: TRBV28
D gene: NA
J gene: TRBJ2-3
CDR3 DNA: TGTGCCAGCAGTTTACGGGGGTCCCCCACAGATACGCAGTATTTT
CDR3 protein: CASSLRGSPTDTQYF

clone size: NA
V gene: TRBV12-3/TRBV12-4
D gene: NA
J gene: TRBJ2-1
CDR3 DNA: TGTGCCAGCAGTTCAGGACAGCCTGAACGCTCCTACAATGAGCAGTTCTTC
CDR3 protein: CASSSGQPERSYNEQFF

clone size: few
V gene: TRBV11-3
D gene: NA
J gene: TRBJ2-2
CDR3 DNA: TGTGCCAGCAGCTCCGACAGAGTCCAGAACACCGGGGAGCTGTTTTTT
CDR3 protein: CASSSDRVQNTGELFF

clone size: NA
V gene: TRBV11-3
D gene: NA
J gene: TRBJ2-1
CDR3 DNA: TGTGCCAGTAGCCGGGACAGGGGTAGCGGGAGACCCAATGAGCAGTTCTTC
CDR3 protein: CASSRDRGSGRPNEQFF

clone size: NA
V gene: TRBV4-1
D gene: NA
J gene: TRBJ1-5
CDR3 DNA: TGCGCCAGCAGCCGCCAAGATGGACAGCCCCAGCATTTT
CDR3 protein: CASSRQDGQPQHF

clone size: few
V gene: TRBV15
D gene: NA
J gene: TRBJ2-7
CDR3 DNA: TGTGCCACCAGCAGAGATTATGGCTACGAGCAGTACTTC
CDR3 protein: CATSRDYGYEQYF

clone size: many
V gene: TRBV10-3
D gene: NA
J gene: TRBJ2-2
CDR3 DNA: TGTGCCATCAGTGGCAGGGTGGACACCGGGGAGCTGTTTTTT
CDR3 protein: CAISGRVDTGELFF

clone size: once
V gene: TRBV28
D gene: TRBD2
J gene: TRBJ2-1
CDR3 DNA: TGTGCCAGCAGCCCTGGGGACTACTCCTACAATGAGCAGTTCTTC
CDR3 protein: CASSPGDYSYNEQFF

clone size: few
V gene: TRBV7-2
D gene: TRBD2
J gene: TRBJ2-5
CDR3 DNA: TGTGCCAGCAGCGTGACTAGCGGGAGGGAGACCCAGTACTTC
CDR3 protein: CASSVTSGRETQYF

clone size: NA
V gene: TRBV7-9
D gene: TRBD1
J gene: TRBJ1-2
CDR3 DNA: TGTGCCAGCAGCGGTACAGGGGGGACCTATGGCTACACCTTC
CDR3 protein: CASSGTGGTYGYTF

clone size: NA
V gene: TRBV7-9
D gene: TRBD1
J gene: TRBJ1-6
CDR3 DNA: TGTGCCAGCAGCCTTTCGACAGGGCGGAATTCACCCCTCCACTTT
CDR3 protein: CASSLSTGRNSPLHF

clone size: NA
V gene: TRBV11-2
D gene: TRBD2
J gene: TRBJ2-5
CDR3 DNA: TGTGCCAGCAGCCCCCAGCGGGGCGGAGAGACCCAGTACTTC
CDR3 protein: CASSPQRGGETQYF

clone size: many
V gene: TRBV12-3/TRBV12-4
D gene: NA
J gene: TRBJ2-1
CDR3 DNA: TGTGCCAGCAACAGGGATGCGGACAATGAGCAGTTCTTC
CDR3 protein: CASNRDADNEQFF

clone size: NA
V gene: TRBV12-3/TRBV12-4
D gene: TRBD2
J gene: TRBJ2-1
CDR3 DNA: TGTGCCAGCAGCCCAGGAGGGACTAGCGGGGGAAATTCCTACAATGAGCAGTTCTTC
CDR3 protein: CASSPGGTSGGNSYNEQFF

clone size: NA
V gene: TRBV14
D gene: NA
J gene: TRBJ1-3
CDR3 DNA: TGTGCCAGCAGCCAAGATACAAGGAACACCATATATTTT
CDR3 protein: CASSQDTRNTIYF

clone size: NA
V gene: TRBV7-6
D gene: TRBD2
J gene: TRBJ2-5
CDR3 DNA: TGTGCCAGCAGCTTATATCCTAGCGGGGGAAATGAAGAGACCCAGTACTTC
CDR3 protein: CASSLYPSGGNEETQYF

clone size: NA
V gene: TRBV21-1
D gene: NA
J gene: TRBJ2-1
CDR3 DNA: TGTGCCAGCAGCAAAGCGCCTAGCGGGAGGGGATACAATGAGCAGTTCTTC
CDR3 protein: CASSKAPSGRGYNEQFF

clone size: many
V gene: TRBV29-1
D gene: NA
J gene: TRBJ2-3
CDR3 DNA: TGCAGCGTTGTGGAGGGACGGAGCACAGATACGCAGTATTTT
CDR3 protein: CSVVEGRSTDTQYF

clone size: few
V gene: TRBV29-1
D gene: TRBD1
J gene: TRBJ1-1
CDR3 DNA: TGCAGCGTTATTACAGGGGTTAACACTGAAGCTTTCTTT
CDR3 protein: CSVITGVNTEAFF